The sequence of this T cell receptor beta chain was determined in a study of T cell responses to AZD1222 COVID-19 vaccine. Whole-study findings and limits: In all cases, repertoires were sampled only after the peak T cell response. It should be noted that donors were predominantly white British and more often female, and clonal diversity was possibly underestimated.

Of note for this clone: The antigen is undetermined.

Clones were read by immunoSEQ multiplex PCR, and TCRdb kept only the in-frame ones, dropping some. The data contain around 180,000 clones, 85% to 90% of them singletons. The sequenced sample was peripheral blood, obtained 28 days after the second AZD1222 dose. The sequence derives from an adult who received the AZD1222 COVID-19 vaccine.

This CDR3 is CASSAGGREKLFF. The CDR3 bases are TGTGCCAGCAGCGCAGGGGGGCGTGAAAAACTGTTTTTT. The J gene is TRBJ1-4, the V gene TRBV9; 7 bases line up with TRBD1. Germline trimming cut 3 bases from V and 7 bases from J; bases unmatched to any gene: 3. Germline lookup yields CDR1 SGDLS and CDR2 YYNGEE. The CDR3 sequence is 13 residues long.